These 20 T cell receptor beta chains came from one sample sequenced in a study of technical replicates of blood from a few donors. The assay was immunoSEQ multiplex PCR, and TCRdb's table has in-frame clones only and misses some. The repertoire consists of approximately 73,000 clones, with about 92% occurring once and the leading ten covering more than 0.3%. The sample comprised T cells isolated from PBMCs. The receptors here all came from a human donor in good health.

The DNA for the CDR3 is TGTGCCAGCAGCAAACAGGGGAGAAGTGACACTGAAGCTTTCTTT. It codes for CASSKQGRSDTEAFF. V usage is TRBV9 and J usage is TRBJ1-1; TRBD1 agrees at 7 bases. This CDR3 contains 15 residues. CDR1 SGDLS and CDR2 YYNGEE come from the germline V gene. The V segment lost 4 bases and the J segment 3 bases; nucleotides outside the gene matches: 9.

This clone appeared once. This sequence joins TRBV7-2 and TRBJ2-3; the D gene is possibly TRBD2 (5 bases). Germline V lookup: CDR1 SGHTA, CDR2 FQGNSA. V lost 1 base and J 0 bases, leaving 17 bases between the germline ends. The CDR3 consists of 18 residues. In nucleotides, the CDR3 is TGTGCCAGCAGCTTAGGGTTTTTCAGCGGTCCTAGCACAGATACGCAGTATTTT. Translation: CASSLGFFSGPSTDTQYF.

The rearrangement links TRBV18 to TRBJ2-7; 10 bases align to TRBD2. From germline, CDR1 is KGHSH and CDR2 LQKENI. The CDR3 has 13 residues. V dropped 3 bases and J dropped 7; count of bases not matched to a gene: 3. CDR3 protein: CASSPVAGGEQYF. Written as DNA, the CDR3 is TGTGCCAGCTCACCCGTAGCGGGAGGAGAGCAGTACTTC.

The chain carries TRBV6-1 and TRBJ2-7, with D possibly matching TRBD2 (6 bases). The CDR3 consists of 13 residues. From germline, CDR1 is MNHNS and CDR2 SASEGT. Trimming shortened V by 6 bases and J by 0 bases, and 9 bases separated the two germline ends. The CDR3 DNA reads TGTGCCAGCAGGGGGACTGGCTCCTACGAGCAGTACTTC. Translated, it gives CASRGTGSYEQYF.

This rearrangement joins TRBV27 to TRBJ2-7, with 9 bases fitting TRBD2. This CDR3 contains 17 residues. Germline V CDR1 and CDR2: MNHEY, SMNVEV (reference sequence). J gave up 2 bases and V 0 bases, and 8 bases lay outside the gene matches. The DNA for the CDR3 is TGTGCCAGCAGTTTATCGGCGGCTAGCGGGACTACCTACGAGCAGTACTTC. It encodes CASSLSAASGTTYEQYF.

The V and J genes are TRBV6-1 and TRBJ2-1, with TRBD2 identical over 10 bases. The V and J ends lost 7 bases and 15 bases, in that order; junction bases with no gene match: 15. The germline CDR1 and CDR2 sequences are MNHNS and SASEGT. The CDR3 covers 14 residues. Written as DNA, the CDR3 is TGTGCCAGCATTGGATCCCGACTAGCGGGCCCGGCGTTCTTC. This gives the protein CASIGSRLAGPAFF.

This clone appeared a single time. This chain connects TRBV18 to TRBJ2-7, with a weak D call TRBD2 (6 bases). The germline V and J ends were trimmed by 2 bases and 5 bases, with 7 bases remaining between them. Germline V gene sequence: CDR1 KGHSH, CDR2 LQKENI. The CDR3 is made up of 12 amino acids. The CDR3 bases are TGTGCCAGCTCACCAGCGGGACACGAGCAGTACTTC. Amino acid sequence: CASSPAGHEQYF.

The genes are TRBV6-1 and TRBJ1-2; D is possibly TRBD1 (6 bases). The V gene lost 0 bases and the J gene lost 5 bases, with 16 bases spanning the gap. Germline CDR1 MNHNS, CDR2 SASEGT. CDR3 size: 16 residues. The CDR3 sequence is CASSEALQGSGYGYTF. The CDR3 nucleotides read TGTGCCAGCAGTGAAGCGCTTCAGGGGTCAGGATATGGCTACACCTTC.

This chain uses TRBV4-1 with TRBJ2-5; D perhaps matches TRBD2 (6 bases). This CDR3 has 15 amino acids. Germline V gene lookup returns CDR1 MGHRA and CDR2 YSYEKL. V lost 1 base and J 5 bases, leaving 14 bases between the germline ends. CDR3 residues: CASSQVTGAYETQYF. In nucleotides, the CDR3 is TGCGCCAGCAGCCAAGTTACGGGAGCTTATGAGACCCAGTACTTC.

CDR3 coding DNA: TGTGCCGCCTCGACAGGGACCTACGAGCAGTACTTC. It specifies CAASTGTYEQYF. The V call is TRBV28, the J call TRBJ2-7; 7 bases are a match to TRBD1. The trim removed 11 bases at V and 2 bases at J, leaving 6 bases unmatched. The CDR3 extends over 12 amino acids. From germline, CDR1 is MDHEN and CDR2 SYDVKM. Together with reference TRBV28 and TRBJ2-7, the CDR3 gives the full variable domain: DVKVTQSSRYLVKRTGEKVFLECVQDMDHENMFWYRQDPGLGLRLIYFSYDVKMKEKGDIPEGYSVSREKKERFSLILESASTNQTSMYLCAASTGTYEQYFGPGTRLTVT.

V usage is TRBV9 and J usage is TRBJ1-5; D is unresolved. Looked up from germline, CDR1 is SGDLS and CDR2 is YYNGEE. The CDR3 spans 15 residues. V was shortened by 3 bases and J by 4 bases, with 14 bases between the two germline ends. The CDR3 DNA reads TGTGCCAGCAGCGCACCCCCCTTCGGGAATCAGCCCCAGCATTTT. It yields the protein CASSAPPFGNQPQHF.

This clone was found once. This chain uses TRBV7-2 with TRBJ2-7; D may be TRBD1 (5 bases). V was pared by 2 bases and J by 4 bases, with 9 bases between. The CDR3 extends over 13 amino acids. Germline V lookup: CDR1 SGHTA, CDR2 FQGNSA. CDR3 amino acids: CASSLRTLYEQYF. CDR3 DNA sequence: TGTGCCAGCAGCTTAAGGACACTGTACGAGCAGTACTTC.

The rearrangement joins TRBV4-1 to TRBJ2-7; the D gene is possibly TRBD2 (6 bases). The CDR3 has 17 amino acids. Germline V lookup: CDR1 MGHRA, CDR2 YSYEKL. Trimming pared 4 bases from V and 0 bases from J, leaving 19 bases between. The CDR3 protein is CASSRSGLTLSSYEQYF. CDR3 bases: TGCGCCAGCAGCCGGTCGGGACTTACGTTGAGCTCCTACGAGCAGTACTTC.

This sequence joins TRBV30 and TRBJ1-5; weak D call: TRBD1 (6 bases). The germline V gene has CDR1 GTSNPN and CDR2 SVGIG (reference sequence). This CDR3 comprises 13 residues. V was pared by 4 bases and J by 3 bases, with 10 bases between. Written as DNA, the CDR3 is TGTGCCTGGAATAAGGGGGTCAATCAGCCCCAGCATTTT. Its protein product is CAWNKGVNQPQHF. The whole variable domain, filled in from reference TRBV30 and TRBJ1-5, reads SQTIHQWPATLVQPVGSPLSLECTVEGTSNPNLYWYRQAAGRGLQLLFYSVGIGQISSEVPQNLSASRPQDRQFILSSKKLLLSDSGFYLCAWNKGVNQPQHFGDGTRLSIL.

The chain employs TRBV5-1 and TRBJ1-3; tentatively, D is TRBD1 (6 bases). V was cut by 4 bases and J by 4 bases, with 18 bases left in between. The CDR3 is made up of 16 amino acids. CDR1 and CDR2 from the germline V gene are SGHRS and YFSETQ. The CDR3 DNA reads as TGCGCCAGCAGCCCATACAGGGTTTTTTCAGGAAACACCATATATTTT. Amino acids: CASSPYRVFSGNTIYF.

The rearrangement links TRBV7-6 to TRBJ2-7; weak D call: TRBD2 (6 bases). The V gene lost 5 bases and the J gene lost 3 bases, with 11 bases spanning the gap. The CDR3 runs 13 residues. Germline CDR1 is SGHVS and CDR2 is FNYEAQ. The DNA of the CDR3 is TGTGCCAGCAGCCCGGGACTGAGCTACGAGCAGTACTTC. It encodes CASSPGLSYEQYF.

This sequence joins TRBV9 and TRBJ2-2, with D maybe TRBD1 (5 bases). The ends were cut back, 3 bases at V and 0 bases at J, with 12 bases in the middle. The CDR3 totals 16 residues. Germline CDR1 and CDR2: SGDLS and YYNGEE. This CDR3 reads CASSGGHRPNTGELFF. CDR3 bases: TGTGCCAGCAGCGGAGGACACCGGCCGAACACCGGGGAGCTGTTTTTT.

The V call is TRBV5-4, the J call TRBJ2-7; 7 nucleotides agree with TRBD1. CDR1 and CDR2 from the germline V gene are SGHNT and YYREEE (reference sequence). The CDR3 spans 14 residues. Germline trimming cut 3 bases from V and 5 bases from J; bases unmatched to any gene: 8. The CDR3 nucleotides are TGTGCCAGCAGCTCGGGACAGAAACCCAACGAGCAGTACTTC. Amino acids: CASSSGQKPNEQYF.

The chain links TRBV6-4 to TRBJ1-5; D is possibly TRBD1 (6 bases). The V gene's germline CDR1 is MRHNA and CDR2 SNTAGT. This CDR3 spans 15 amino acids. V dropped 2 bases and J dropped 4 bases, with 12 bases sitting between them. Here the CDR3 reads CASSDPQGYNQPQHF. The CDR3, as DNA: TGTGCCAGCAGTGACCCACAGGGATATAATCAGCCCCAGCATTTT.

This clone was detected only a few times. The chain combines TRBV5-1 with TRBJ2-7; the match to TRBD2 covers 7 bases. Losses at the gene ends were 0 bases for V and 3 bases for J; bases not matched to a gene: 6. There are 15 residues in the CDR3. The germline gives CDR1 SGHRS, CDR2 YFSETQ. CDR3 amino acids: CASSLDGTGGYEQYF. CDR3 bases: TGCGCCAGCAGCTTGGACGGGACGGGAGGCTACGAGCAGTACTTC.